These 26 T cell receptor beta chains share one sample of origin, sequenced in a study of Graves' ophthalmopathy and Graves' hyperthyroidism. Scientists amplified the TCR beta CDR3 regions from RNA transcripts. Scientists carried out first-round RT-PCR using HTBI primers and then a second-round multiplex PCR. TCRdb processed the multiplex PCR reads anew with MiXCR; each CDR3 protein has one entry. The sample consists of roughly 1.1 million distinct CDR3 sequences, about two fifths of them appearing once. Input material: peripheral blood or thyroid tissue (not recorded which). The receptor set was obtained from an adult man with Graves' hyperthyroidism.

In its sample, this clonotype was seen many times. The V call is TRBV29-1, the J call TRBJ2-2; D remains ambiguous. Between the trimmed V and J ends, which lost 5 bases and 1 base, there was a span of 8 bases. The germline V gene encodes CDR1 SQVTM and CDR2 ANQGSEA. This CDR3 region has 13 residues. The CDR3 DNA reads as TGCAGCGTTTATTCACTGAACACCGGGGAGCTGTTTTTT. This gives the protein CSVYSLNTGELFF.

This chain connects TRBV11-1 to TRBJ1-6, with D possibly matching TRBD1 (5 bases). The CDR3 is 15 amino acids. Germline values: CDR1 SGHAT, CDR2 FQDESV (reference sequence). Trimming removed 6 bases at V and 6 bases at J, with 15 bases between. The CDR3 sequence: CASRGRVRGNSPLHF. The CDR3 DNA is TGTGCCAGCAGGGGGCGAGTACGCGGTAATTCACCCCTCCACTTT.

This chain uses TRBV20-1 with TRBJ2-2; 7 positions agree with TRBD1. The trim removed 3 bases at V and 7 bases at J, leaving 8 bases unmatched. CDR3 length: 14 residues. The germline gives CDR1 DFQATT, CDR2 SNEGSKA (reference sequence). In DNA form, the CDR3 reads TGCAGTGCTAGGGGGTCGACAGGGTACGGGGAGCTGTTTTTT. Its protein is CSARGSTGYGELFF.

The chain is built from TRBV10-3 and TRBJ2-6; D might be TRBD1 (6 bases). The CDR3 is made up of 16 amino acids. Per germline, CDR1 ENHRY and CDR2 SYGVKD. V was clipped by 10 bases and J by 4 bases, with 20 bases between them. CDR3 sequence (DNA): TGTGCCAGCAGCCGTGTACAGGGATCCGGGGCCAACGTCCTGACTTTC. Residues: CASSRVQGSGANVLTF.

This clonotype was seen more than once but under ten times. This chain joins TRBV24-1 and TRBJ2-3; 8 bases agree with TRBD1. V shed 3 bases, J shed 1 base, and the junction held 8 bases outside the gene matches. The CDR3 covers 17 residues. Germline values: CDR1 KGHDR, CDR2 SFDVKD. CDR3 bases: TGTGCCACCAGTGATCTGCGAGGGACAGGAGGCACAGATACGCAGTATTTT. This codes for CATSDLRGTGGTDTQYF.

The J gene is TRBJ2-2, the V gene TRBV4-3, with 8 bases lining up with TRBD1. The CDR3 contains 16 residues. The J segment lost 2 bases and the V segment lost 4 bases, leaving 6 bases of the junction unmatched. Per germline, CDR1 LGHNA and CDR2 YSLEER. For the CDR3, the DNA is TGCGCCAGCAGCCGACAGGGGACTCGTAACACCGGGGAGCTGTTTTTT. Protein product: CASSRQGTRNTGELFF.

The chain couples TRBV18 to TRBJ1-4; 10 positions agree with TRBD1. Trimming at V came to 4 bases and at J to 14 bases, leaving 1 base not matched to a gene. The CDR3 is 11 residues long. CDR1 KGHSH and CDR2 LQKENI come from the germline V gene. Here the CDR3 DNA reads TGTGCCAGCTCACGGGACAGGGGTCTGTTTTTT. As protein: CASSRDRGLFF.

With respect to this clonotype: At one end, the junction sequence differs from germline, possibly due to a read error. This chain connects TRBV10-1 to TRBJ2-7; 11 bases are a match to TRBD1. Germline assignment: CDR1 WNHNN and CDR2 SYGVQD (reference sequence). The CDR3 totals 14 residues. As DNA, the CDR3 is TGTGCCAGCGGAGGACAGGGGGCAATATACGAGCAGTACTTC. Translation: CASGGQGAIYEQYF.

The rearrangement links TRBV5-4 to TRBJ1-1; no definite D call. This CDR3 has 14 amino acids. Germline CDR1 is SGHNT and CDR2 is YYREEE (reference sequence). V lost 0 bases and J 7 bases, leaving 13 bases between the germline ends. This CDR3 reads CASSLEGIGSEAFF. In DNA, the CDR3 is TGTGCCAGCAGCTTGGAGGGTATAGGTAGTGAAGCTTTCTTT. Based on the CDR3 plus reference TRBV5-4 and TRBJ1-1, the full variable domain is ETGVTQSPTHLIKTRGQQVTLRCSSQSGHNTVSWYQQALGQGPQFIFQYYREEENGRGNFPPRFSGLQFPNYSSELNVNALELDDSALYLCASSLEGIGSEAFFGQGTRLTVV.

CDR3 DNA sequence: TGCAGCGTTGAAGATTATTGGACTCGAGGCAATGAGCAGTTCTTC. The encoded protein is CSVEDYWTRGNEQFF. The V and J genes are TRBV29-1 and TRBJ2-5, with D tentatively TRBD2 (5 bases). The J call is in doubt because the DNA end fits TRBJ2-1 better. The CDR3 runs 15 residues. Germline V CDR1 and CDR2: SQVTM, ANQGSEA.

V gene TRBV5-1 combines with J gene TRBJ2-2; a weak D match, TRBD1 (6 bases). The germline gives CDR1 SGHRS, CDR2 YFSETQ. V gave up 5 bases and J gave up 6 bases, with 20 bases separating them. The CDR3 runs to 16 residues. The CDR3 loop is CASRTGHKVDAGELFF. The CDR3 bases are TGCGCCAGCAGAACGGGACACAAAGTAGACGCCGGGGAGCTGTTTTTT.

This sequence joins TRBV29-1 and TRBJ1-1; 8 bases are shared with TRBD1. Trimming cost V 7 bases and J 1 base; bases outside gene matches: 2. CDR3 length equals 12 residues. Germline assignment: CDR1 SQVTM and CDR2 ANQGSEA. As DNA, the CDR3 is TGCAGCGCGACAGGGGCGAACACTGAAGCTTTCTTT. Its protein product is CSATGANTEAFF. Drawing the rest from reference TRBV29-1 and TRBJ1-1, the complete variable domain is SAVISQKPSRDICQRGTSLTIQCQVDSQVTMMFWYRQQPGQSLTLIATANQGSEATYESGFVIDKFPISRPNLTFSTLTVSNMSPEDSSIYLCSATGANTEAFFGQGTRLTVV.

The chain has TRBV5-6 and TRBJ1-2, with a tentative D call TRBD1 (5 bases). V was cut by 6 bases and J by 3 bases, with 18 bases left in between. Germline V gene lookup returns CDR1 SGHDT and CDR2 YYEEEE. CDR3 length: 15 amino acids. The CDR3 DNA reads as TGTGCCAGCACCTACCAGGGCAGGGTAGACTATGGCTACACCTTC. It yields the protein CASTYQGRVDYGYTF.

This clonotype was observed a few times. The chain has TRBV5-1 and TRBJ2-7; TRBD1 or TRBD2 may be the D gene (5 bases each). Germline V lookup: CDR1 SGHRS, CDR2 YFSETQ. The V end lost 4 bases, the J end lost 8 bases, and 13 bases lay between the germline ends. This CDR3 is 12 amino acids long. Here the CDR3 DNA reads TGCGCCAGCAGCAAAGGGACCGGGAAGCAGTACTTC. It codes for CASSKGTGKQYF. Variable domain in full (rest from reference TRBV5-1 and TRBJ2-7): KAGVTQTPRYLIKTRGQQVTLSCSPISGHRSVSWYQQTPGQGLQFLFEYFSETQRNKGNFPGRFSGRQFSNSRSEMNVSTLELGDSALYLCASSKGTGKQYFGPGTRLTVT.

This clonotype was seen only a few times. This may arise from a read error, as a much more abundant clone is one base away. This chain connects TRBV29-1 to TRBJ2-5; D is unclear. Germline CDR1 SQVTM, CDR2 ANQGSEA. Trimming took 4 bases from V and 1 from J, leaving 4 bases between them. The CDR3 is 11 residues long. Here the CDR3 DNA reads TGCAGCGTTGTAAGCCAAGAGACCCAGTACTTC. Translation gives CSVVSQETQYF.

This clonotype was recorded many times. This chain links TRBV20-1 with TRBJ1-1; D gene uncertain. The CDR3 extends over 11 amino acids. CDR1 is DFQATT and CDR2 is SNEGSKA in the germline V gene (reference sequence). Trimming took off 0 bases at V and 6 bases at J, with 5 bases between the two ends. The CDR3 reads CSARDSPEAFF. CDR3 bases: TGCAGTGCTAGAGACAGTCCTGAAGCTTTCTTT.

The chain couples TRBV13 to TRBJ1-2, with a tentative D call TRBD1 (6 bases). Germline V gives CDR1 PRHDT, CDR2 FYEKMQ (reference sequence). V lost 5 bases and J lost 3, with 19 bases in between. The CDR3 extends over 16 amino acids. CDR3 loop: CASSPYGTGGHYGYTF. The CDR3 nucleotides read TGTGCCAGCAGCCCCTACGGGACGGGGGGGCACTATGGCTACACCTTC.

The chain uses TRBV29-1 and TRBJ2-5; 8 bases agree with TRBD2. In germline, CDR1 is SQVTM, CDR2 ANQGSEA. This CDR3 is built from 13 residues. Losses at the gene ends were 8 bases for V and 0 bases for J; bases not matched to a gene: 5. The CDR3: CSLDGRDQETQYF. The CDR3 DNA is TGCAGCTTAGACGGGAGGGACCAAGAGACCCAGTACTTC.

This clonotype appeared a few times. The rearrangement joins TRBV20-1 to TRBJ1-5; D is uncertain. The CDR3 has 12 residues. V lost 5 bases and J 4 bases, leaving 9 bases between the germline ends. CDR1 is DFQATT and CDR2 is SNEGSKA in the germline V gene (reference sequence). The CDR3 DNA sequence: TGCAGTGCTTTCTCTACGAATCAGCCCCAGCATTTT. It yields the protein CSAFSTNQPQHF.

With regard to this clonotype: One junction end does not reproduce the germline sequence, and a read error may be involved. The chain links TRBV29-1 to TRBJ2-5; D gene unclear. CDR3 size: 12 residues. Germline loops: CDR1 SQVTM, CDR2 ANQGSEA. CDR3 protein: CSAEPGDETQYF. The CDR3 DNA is TGCAGCGCTGAACCTGGGGATGAAACCCAGTACTTC.

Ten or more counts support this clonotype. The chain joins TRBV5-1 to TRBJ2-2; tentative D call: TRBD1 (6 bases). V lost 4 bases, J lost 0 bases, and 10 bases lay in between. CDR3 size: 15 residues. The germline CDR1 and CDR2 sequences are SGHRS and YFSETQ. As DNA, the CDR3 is TGCGCCAGCAGCCTAAGACAGGCGAACACCGGGGAGCTGTTTTTT. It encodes CASSLRQANTGELFF.

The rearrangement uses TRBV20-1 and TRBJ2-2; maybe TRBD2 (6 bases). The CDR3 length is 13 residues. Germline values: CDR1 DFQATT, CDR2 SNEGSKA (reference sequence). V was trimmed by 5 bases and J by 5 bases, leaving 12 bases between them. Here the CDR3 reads CSAARTTTGELFF. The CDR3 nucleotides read TGCAGTGCTGCGAGGACTACTACCGGGGAGCTGTTTTTT.

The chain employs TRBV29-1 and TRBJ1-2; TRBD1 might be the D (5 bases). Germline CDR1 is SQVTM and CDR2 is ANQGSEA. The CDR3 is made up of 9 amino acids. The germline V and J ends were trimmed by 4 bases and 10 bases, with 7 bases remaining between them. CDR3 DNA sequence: TGCAGCGTTGGGGACGTCTACACCTTC. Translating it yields CSVGDVYTF. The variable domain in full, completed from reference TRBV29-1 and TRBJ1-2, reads SAVISQKPSRDICQRGTSLTIQCQVDSQVTMMFWYRQQPGQSLTLIATANQGSEATYESGFVIDKFPISRPNLTFSTLTVSNMSPEDSSIYLCSVGDVYTFGSGTRLTVV.

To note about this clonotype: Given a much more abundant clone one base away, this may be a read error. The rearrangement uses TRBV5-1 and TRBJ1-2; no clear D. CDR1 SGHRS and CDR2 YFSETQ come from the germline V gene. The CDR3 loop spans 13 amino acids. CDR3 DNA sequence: TGCGCCAGCAGCTCAGAGCCTAACGATGGCTACACCTTC. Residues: CASSSEPNDGYTF.

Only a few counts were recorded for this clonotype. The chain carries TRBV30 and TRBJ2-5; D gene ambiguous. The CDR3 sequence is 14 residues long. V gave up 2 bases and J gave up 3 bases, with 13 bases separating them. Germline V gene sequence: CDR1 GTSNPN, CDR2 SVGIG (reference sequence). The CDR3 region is CAWSFAGLEETQYF. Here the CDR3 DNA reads TGTGCCTGGAGTTTCGCCGGGTTGGAAGAGACCCAGTACTTC.

The CDR3 DNA follows: TGCGCCAGCGGACCGACAGGCCGCTATGGCTACACCTTC. Its protein is CASGPTGRYGYTF. The genes are TRBV10-2 and TRBJ1-2; perhaps TRBD1 as D (6 bases). The CDR3 extends over 13 amino acids. Trimming stripped 8 bases from V and 4 bases from J, with 14 bases between. CDR1 and CDR2 from the germline V gene are WSHSY and SAAADI.